This TCR beta chain was documented in a study of blood T cells in healthy people across ages. Broader study findings: The unsorted PBMCs prevented any conclusive comparison of naive versus antigen-experienced cells. It was not known whether donors were CMV positive (a possible confounder of expanded clonotype changes).

Germline-derived CDR1 and CDR2 are MNHEY and SMNVEV (reference sequence). V lost 6 bases to trimming and J lost 4 bases; unmatched junction nucleotides: 4. CDR3 length equals 13 residues. Then a second PCR, running roughly 7 to 11 cycles, was carried out with a sample-barcoded 5' primer and a J-beta primer mix. One entry per CDR3 protein results from TCRdb running MiXCR on the 5' RACE reads. The sample gives about 1.8 million distinct CDR3 sequences, about 49% of which show up once; approximately 2% is in the top ten. Comment on this clonotype: Its cognate antigen is unknown.

The chain carries TRBV27 and TRBJ2-3; 7 bases map to TRBD2. This receptor was taken from a woman aged 35 to 49 in good health. The sequenced material came from blood. The CDR3: CASRLLAPDTQYF. CDR3 nucleotide sequence: TGTGCCAGCAGGCTACTAGCGCCAGATACGCAGTATTTT.